Sequencing of this TCR beta chain was carried out in a study of T-cell reconstitution after alpha-beta-depleted transplantation in children. General study findings and limits: When one year had passed after transplant, most T-cell counts and diversity came from newly produced T cells. About two months after transplant, alpha-beta T cells reportedly came from several hundred expanded graft clones.

The CDR3 runs to 13 residues. Germline lookup yields CDR1 DFQATT and CDR2 SNEGSKA (reference sequence). V dropped 6 bases and J dropped 3; count of bases not matched to a gene: 5. This clonotype was detected ten times or more. Its antigen is as yet unknown. Construction of the TCRbeta library involved unique molecular identifiers. TCRdb redid the calling of the PCR reads with MiXCR, one entry per CDR3 protein. In the table there are approximately 500,000 distinct CDR3 sequences, about 10% of which are singletons. The sequences come from PBMCs, collected before TCRalphabeta/CD19-depleted stem cell transplant. This TCR derives from a child under 10 years old with inherited bone marrow failure, due to receive a stem cell transplant. The chain combines TRBV20-1 with TRBJ2-1; TRBD1 matches 7 bases. CDR3 sequence reads: CSATRGYYNEQFF. DNA for the CDR3: TGCAGTGCCACCAGGGGGTACTACAATGAGCAGTTCTTC.